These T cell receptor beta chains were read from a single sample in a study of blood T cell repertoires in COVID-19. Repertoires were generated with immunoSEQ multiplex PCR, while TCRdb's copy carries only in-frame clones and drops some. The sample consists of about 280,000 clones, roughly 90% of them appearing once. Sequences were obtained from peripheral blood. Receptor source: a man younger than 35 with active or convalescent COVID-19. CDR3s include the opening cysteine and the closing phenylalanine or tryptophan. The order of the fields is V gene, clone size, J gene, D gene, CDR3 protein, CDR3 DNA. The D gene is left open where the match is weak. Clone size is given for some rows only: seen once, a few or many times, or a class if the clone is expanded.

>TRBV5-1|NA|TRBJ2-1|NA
CASSPQGYNEQFF
TGCGCCAGCAGCCCACAGGGTTACAATGAGCAGTTCTTC
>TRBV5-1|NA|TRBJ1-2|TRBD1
CASSLEGTAYGYTF
TGCGCCAGCAGCTTGGAGGGGACAGCCTATGGCTACACCTTC
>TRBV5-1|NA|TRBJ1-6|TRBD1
CASSLMDRTDSPLHF
TGCGCCAGCAGCTTGATGGACAGGACTGATTCACCCCTCCACTTT
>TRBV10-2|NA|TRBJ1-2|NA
CASSESGEVNYGYTF
TGCGCCAGCAGTGAGTCTGGTGAGGTCAACTATGGCTACACCTTC
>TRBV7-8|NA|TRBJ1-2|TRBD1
CASSLAGQGSYGYTF
TGTGCCAGCAGCTTAGCGGGACAGGGCTCCTATGGCTACACCTTC
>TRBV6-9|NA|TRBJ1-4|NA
CASLQGPNEKLFF
TGTGCCAGCCTCCAGGGGCCAAATGAAAAACTGTTTTTT
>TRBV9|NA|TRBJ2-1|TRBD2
CASSPQGRGAMYNEQFF
TGTGCCAGCAGCCCCCAGGGGCGGGGGGCTATGTACAATGAGCAGTTCTTC
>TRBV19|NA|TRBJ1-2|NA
CATGHNTYYGYTF
TGTGCCACAGGACACAACACTTACTATGGCTACACCTTC
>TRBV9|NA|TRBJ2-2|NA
CASSEGAGELFF
TGTGCCAGCAGCGAGGGGGCCGGGGAGCTGTTTTTT
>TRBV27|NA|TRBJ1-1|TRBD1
CASRRQGGTEAFF
TGTGCCAGCAGAAGACAGGGCGGGACTGAAGCTTTCTTT
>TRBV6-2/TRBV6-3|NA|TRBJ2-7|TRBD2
CASSWTSEGQYF
TGTGCCAGCAGTTGGACTAGCGAAGGGCAGTACTTC
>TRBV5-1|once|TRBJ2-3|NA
CASSYRDTLDTQYF
TGCGCCAGCAGCTACCGGGACACCCTCGATACGCAGTATTTT
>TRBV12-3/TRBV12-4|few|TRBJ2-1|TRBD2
CASRQKGTSWQFF
TGTGCCAGCAGACAGAAAGGGACTAGCTGGCAGTTCTTC
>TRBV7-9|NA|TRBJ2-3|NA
CASSGPTGIITDTQYF
TGTGCCAGCAGCGGACCGACAGGCATAATCACAGATACGCAGTATTTT
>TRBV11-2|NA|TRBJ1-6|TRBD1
CASSLRDRGSPLHF
TGTGCCAGCAGCTTACGGGACAGGGGTTCACCCCTCCACTTT
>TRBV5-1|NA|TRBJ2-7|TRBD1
CASSSGQGTYEQYF
TGCGCCAGCAGCTCCGGACAGGGCACCTACGAGCAGTACTTC
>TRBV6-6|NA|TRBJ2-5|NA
CASVQGPRVETQYF
TGTGCCAGCGTACAAGGACCGAGGGTAGAGACCCAGTACTTC
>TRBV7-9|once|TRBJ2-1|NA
CASSLPVYNEQFF
TGTGCCAGCAGCTTACCAGTCTACAATGAGCAGTTCTTC
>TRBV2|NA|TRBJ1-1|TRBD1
CASSGSDRGPMNTEAFF
TGTGCCAGCAGTGGTTCCGACAGGGGTCCCATGAACACTGAAGCTTTCTTT
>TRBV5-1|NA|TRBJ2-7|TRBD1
CASSLEGQGAYEQYF
TGCGCCAGCAGCTTGGAAGGACAGGGGGCCTACGAGCAGTACTTC
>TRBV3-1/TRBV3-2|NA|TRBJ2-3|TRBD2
CASSQAGGQSDTQYF
TGTGCCAGCAGCCAAGCGGGGGGGCAGTCTGATACGCAGTATTTT
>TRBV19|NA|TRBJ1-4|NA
CASSIRSGEKLFF
TGTGCCAGTAGTATAAGATCGGGGGAAAAACTGTTTTTT
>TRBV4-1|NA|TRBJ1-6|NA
CASSQGARHSPLHF
TGCGCCAGCAGCCAAGGGGCCCGACATTCACCCCTCCACTTT
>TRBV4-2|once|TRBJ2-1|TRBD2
CASSLQTAGGLNEQFF
TGTGCCAGCAGCCTCCAGACGGCGGGGGGGCTTAATGAGCAGTTCTTC
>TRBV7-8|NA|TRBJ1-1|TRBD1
CASSQQGSRGTEAFF
TGTGCCAGCAGCCAACAGGGGTCTCGGGGCACTGAAGCTTTCTTT
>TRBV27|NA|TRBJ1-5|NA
CASRGGLNQPQHF
TGTGCCAGCAGGGGGGGGTTAAATCAGCCCCAGCATTTT
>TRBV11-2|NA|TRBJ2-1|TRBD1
CASSPSGTGHNEQFF
TGTGCCAGCAGCCCATCGGGGACAGGGCACAATGAGCAGTTCTTC
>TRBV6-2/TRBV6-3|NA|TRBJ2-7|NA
CASSSGGGAYEQYF
TGTGCCAGCAGTTCTGGAGGGGGCGCCTACGAGCAGTACTTC
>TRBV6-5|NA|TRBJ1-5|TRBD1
CASEGQASNQPQHF
TGTGCCAGCGAGGGACAGGCCTCTAATCAGCCCCAGCATTTT